This T cell receptor (beta chain) is drawn from a study of cytomegalovirus exposure and HLA in healthy donors. Study information: Previous work identified around 120 million unique TCR beta sequences from around 200 million T cells. Findings and caveats of the study: TCR beta chain V- and J-gene trimming was linked, in a later analysis, to a missense variant in DCLRE1C. Apart from CMV serostatus, no immune exposure information was available.

Use of 60 Vbeta and 13 Jbeta primers characterized the PCR. Here immunoSEQ multiplex PCR was the method, and the copy in TCRdb shows in-frame clones only, minus some. The table includes about 83,000 clones, around 78% detected once. As concerns this clone: Its specificity is unknown.

CDR3 length: 13 amino acids. CDR1 and CDR2 from the germline V gene are SGHAT and FQNNGV. V dropped 5 bases and J dropped 4 bases, with 9 bases sitting between them. The sequence was obtained from a young man in good health and CMV-seropositive. Sequencing was performed on PBMCs. The chain couples TRBV11-2 to TRBJ2-1, with a possible D match to TRBD1 (5 bases). As DNA, the CDR3 is TGTGCCAGCAGCCCCGCAGGGTACAATGAGCAGTTCTTC. Its translation is CASSPAGYNEQFF.